These 5 T cell receptor beta chains share one sample of origin, sequenced in a study of T cells in women clearing cervical HPV infection. The repertoire was sequenced with immunoSEQ multiplex PCR; TCRdb's copy has only in-frame clones and lacks some. The table for this sample gives around 39,000 clones. The sample consisted of blood buffy coat. These receptors all stem from a woman between 18 and 70 years old with a cervical HPV16 infection that either progressed to CIN3+ or cleared (not recorded which).

Concerning this clone: From the germline J gene comes the end of the CDR3, since the read stops 3 residues before it. The chain recombines TRBV6-4 with TRBJ1-1; 10 bases map to TRBD1. The V segment lost 2 bases and the J segment 0 bases; nucleotides outside the gene matches: 6. This CDR3 region has 17 residues. CDR1 is MRHNA and CDR2 is SNTAGT in the germline V gene. CDR3 amino acids: CASSDVSDRGLNTEAFF. The part of the CDR3 DNA that was read is TGTGCCAGCAGTGACGTCTCGGACAGGGGGTTGAACACTGAA.

Points on this clone: The read finishes 3 residues shy of the CDR3 end, and the germline J gene is used to complete it. The chain combines TRBV19 with TRBJ1-2; a possible D gene is TRBD1 (6 bases). Germline V gene data show CDR1 as LNHDA and CDR2 as SQIVND (reference sequence). This CDR3 contains 11 residues. CDR3 DNA, as far as it was read: TGTGCCAGTAGGGGGGACAATGAC. This sequence encodes CASRGDND. The entire CDR3 reads CASRGDNDYTF.

Worth noting for this clone: The CDR3 extends 3 residues past the end of the read, so its final part is completed from the germline J gene. The gene calls are TRBV19 and TRBJ2-3; perhaps TRBD2 as D (7 bases). Germline CDR1 reads LNHDA; CDR2 reads SQIVND (reference sequence). Trimming took off 4 bases at V and 5 bases at J, with 19 bases between the two ends. CDR3 length: 16 amino acids. The CDR3 spells CASSTPRRGGIDTQYF. The CDR3 DNA, read in part, is TGTGCCAGTAGTACCCCGCGGAGGGGGGGAATAGATACG.

In the case of this clone: Read data end 3 residues before the CDR3 end; the end is taken from the germline J gene. The V call is TRBV5-1, the J call TRBJ2-2, with D possibly matching TRBD2 (6 bases). The CDR3 is 14 amino acids. Germline V gene sequence: CDR1 SGHRS, CDR2 YFSETQ. The sequenced CDR3 bases are TGCGCCAGCAGCCCGAACCGGGACTTAGGTGTG. Amino acids: CASSPNRDLGV. The whole CDR3 protein is CASSPNRDLGVLFF.

In the case of this clone: The read finishes 3 residues shy of the CDR3 end, and the germline J gene is used to complete it. J is TRBJ2-7 and V is TRBV19; D is uncertain. Trimming cost V 1 base and J 0 bases, with 7 bases left between them. Germline assignment: CDR1 LNHDA and CDR2 SQIVND (reference sequence). The CDR3 totals 14 residues. The CDR3 spells CASSIGYSSYEQYF. CDR3 DNA (partial): TGTGCCAGTAGTATAGGATACAGCTCCTACGAG. Variable domain in full (rest from reference TRBV19 and TRBJ2-7): DGGITQSPKYLFRKEGQNVTLSCEQNLNHDAMYWYRQDPGQGLRLIYYSQIVNDFQKGDIAEGYSVSREKKESFPLTVTSAQKNPTAFYLCASSIGYSSYEQYFGPGTRLTVT.